This TCR beta chain derives from a study of cytomegalovirus exposure and HLA in healthy donors. The study, taken as a whole, reports: In a later analysis, TCR beta V- and J-gene trimming was associated with a missense DCLRE1C variant. Researchers reported that a few CMV-associated chains were confirmed in vitro as CMV antigen-specific. Reports indicated that the classifier achieved high specificity and sensitivity in diagnosing cytomegalovirus status.

Germline CDR1 and CDR2: ENHRY and SYGVKD. With 11 bases clipped from V and 0 bases from J, the junction kept 10 bases outside the gene matches. The CDR3 runs 15 residues. Regarding this clone: Its target is unknown.

The study ran its PCR with 60 Vbeta and 13 Jbeta primers. Assay: immunoSEQ multiplex PCR; the TCRdb copy retains only in-frame clones and omits some. The sample yields 200,000 or so clones, approximately 79% seen once. The sample taken for sequencing was PBMCs. The genes are TRBV10-3 and TRBJ1-3; 7 nucleotides line up with TRBD1. The receptor comes from a girl aged 2-15 years in good health and CMV-seronegative. The CDR3 nucleotides read TGTGCCGTTTACAGGGGACAAGCCTCTGGAAACACCATATATTTT. This sequence encodes CAVYRGQASGNTIYF.